This T cell receptor beta chain was identified during a study of T-cell reconstitution after alpha-beta-depleted transplantation in children. Preparation of the TCRbeta library used unique molecular identifiers. TCRdb processed the PCR reads anew with MiXCR; each CDR3 protein has one entry. Here the sample spans about 980,000 distinct CDR3 sequences, about 29% being singletons. The CDR3 sequence is 15 residues long. Germline CDR1 reads DFQATT; CDR2 reads SNEGSKA (reference sequence). Trimming removed 6 bases from V and 0 bases from J, with 18 bases in between. Findings and caveats of the study: Surviving recipient T cells and thymic progenitors accounted for the high day-60 TCRbeta diversity observed in some patients.

A few counts support this clonotype. Its antigen is unknown. Material: PBMCs, mostly from graft donor cells, obtained 360 days after TCRalphabeta/CD19-depleted stem cell transplant. V gene TRBV20-1 combines with J gene TRBJ2-7; D gene unclear. The receptor was derived from a boy younger than two who had a stem cell transplant for SCID, so the T cells may come from the graft donor. CDR3 in DNA: TGCAGTGCAAGCTCCCCTTTTTCCCCCTCCTACGAGCAGTACTTC. It codes for CSASSPFSPSYEQYF.